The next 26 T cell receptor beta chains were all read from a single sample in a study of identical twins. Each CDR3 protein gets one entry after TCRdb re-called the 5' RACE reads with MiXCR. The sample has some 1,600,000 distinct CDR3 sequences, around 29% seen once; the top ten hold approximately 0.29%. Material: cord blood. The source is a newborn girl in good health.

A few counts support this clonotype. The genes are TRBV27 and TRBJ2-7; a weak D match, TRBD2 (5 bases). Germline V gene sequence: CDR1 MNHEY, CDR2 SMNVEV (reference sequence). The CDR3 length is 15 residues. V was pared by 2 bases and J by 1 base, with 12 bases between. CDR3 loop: CASSLRSRESYEQYF. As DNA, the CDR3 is TGTGCCAGCAGTTTAAGGAGTAGGGAGTCCTACGAGCAGTACTTC.

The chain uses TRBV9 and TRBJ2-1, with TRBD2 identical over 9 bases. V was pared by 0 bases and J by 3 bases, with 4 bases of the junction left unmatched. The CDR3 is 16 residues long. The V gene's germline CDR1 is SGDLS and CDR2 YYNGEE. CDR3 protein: CASSVARLADYNEQFF. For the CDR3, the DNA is TGTGCCAGCAGCGTAGCTCGACTAGCGGACTACAATGAGCAGTTCTTC. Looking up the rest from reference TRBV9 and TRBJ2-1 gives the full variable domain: DSGVTQTPKHLITATGQRVTLRCSPRSGDLSVYWYQQSLDQGLQFLIQYYNGEERAKGNILERFSAQQFPDLHSELNLSSLELGDSALYFCASSVARLADYNEQFFGPGTRLTVL.

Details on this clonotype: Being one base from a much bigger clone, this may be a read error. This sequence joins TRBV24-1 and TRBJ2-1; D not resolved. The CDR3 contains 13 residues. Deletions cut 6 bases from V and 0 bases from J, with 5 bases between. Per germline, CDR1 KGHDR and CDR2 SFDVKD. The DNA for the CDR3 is TGTGCCACCAGTAAGAGCTCCTACAATGAGCAGTTCTTC. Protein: CATSKSSYNEQFF.

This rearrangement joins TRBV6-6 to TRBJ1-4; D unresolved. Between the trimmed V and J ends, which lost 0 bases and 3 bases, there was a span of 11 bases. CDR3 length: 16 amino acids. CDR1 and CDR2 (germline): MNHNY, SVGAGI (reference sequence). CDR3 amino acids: CASSYSGGRANEKLFF. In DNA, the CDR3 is TGTGCCAGCAGTTACTCCGGAGGGCGGGCTAATGAAAAACTGTTTTTT.

DNA of the CDR3: TGCAGTGCGGTCGGAACATCGGTTTTTTCTGGTACCGAGCAGTACTTC. This encodes CSAVGTSVFSGTEQYF. The chain uses TRBV20-1 and TRBJ2-7; no firm D call. The germline gives CDR1 DFQATT, CDR2 SNEGSKA (reference sequence). Trimming pared 6 bases from V and 6 bases from J, leaving 27 bases between. There are 16 residues in the CDR3.

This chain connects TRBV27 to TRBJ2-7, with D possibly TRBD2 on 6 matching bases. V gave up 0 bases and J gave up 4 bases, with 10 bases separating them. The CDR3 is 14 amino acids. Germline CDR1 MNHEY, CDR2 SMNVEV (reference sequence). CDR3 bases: TGTGCCAGCAGTTTATCGAATGGGAGGTACGAGCAGTACTTC. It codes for CASSLSNGRYEQYF.

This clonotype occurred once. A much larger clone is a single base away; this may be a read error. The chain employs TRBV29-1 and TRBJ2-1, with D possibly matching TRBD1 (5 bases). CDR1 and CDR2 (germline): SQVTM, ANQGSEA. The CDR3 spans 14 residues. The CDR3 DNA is TGCAGCGTTGAGGCCTGGGGCTCCTACGATGAGCAGTTCTTC. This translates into CSVEAWGSYDEQFF.

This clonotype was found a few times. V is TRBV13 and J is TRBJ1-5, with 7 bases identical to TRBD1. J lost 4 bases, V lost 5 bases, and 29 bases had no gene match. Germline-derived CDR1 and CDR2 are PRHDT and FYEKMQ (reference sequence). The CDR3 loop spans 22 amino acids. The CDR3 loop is CASSRSRPRGDRSLLANQPQHF. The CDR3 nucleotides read TGTGCCAGCAGCCGTTCTCGTCCCAGGGGGGACCGATCTCTATTAGCAAATCAGCCCCAGCATTTT.

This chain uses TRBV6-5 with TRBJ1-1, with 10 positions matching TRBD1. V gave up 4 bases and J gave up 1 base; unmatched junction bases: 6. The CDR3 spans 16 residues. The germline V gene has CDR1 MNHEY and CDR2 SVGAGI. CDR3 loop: CASSSYRDRGNTEAFF. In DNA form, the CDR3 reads TGTGCCAGCAGTTCTTACCGGGACAGGGGGAACACTGAAGCTTTCTTT.

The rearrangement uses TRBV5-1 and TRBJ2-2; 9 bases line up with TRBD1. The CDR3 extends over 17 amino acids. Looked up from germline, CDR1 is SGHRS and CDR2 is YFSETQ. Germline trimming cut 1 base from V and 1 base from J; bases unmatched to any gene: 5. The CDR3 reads CASSLIQGALNTGELFF. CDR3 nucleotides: TGCGCCAGCAGCTTGATACAGGGGGCCTTGAACACCGGGGAGCTGTTTTTT.

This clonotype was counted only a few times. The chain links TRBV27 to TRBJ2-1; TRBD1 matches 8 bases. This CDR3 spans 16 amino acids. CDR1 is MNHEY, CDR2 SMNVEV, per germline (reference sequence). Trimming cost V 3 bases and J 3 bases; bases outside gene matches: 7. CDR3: CASSFLTGQVYNEQFF. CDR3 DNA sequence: TGTGCCAGCAGTTTCTTAACGGGACAGGTCTACAATGAGCAGTTCTTC.

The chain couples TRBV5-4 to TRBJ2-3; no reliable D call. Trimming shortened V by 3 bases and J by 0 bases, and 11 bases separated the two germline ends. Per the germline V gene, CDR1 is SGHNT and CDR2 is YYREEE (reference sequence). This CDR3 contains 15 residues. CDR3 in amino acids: CASSSEPPSTDTQYF. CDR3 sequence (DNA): TGTGCCAGCAGCTCGGAACCCCCTAGCACAGATACGCAGTATTTT.

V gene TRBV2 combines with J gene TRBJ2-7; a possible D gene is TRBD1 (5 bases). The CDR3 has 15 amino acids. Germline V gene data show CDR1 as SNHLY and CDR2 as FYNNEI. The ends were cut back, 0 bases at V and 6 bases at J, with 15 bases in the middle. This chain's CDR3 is CASSEAENPQGEQYF. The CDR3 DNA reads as TGTGCCAGCAGTGAAGCTGAGAATCCTCAGGGCGAGCAGTACTTC.

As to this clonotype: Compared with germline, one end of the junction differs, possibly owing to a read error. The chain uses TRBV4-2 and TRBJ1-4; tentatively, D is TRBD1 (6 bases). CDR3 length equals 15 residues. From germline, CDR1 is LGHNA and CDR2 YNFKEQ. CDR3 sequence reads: CDSSQGRTGREKLFF. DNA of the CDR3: TGTGACAGCAGCCAGGGCCGAACAGGGCGGGAAAAACTGTTTTTT.

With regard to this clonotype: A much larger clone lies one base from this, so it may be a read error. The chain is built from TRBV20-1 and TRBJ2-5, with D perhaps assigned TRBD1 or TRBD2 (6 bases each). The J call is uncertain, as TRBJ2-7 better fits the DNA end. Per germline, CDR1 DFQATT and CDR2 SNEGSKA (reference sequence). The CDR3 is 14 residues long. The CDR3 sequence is CSAIRDTSSHEQYF. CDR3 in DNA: TGCAGTGCTATCCGGGACACTAGCTCCCACGAGCAGTACTTC.

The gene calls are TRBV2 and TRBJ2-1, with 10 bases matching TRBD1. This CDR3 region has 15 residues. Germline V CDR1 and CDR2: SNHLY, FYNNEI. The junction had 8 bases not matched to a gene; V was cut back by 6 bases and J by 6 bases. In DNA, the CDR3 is TGTGCCAGCAGCCCCCGGACAGGGGGGGCCAATGAGCAGTTCTTC. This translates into CASSPRTGGANEQFF.

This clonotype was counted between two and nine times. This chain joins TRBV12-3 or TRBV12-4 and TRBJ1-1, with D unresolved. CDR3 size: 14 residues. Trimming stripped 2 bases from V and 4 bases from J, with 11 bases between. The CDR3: CASSLRRASTEAFF. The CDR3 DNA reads TGTGCCAGCAGTTTACGGAGGGCGAGCACTGAAGCTTTCTTT.

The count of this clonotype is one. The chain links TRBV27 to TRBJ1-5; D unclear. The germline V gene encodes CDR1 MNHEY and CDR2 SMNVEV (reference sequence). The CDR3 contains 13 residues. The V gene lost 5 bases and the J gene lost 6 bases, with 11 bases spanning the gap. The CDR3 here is CASSPMDGQPQHF. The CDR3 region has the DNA TGTGCCAGCAGTCCAATGGACGGTCAGCCCCAGCATTTT.

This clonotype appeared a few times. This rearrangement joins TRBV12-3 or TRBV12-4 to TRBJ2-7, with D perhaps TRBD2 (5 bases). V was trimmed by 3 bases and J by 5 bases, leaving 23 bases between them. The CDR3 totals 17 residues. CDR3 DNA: TGTGCCAGCAGTTTGGACGGACGAGCGGCCCTCCCGGACGAGCAGTACTTC. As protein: CASSLDGRAALPDEQYF.

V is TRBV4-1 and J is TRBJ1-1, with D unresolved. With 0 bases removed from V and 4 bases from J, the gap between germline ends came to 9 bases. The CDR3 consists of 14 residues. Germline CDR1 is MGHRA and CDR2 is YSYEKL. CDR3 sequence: CASSQDPRSTEAFF. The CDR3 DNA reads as TGCGCCAGCAGCCAAGATCCAAGATCCACTGAAGCTTTCTTT.

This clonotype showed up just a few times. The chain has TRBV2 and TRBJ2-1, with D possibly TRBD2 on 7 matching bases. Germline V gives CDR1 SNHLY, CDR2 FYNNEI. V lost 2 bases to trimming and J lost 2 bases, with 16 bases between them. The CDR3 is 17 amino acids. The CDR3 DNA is TGTGCCAGCAGTGAAATTTATGGGGGGGCCCCCTACAATGAGCAGTTCTTC. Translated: CASSEIYGGAPYNEQFF.

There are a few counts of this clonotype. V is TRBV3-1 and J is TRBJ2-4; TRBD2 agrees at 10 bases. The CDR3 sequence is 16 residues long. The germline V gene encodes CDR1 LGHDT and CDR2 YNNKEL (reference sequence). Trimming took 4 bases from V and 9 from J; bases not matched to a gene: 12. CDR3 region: CASSPPGSGRSGIQYF. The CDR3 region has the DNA TGTGCCAGCAGCCCACCAGGTAGCGGGAGGAGTGGCATTCAGTACTTC.

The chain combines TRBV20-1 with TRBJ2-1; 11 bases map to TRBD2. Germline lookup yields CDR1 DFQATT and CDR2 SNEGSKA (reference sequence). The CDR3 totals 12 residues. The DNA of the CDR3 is TGCATCCTAGCGGGAGGTTACAATGAGCAGTTCTTC. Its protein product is CILAGGYNEQFF.

CDR3 sequence reads: CSVGSGGPSYNEQYF. CDR3 sequence (DNA): TGCAGCGTTGGTAGCGGGGGGCCCTCCTACAATGAGCAGTACTTC. The chain carries TRBV29-1 and TRBJ2-1; 10 bases line up with TRBD2. The J call may be faulty, since TRBJ2-7 better matches the DNA end. The CDR3 is 15 amino acids. In germline, CDR1 is SQVTM, CDR2 ANQGSEA.

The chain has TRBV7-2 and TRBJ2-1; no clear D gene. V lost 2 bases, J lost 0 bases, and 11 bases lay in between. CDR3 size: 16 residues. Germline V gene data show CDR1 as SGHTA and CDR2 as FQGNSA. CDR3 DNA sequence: TGTGCCAGCAGCTTATTCCAGGTTCCCTCCTACAATGAGCAGTTCTTC. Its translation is CASSLFQVPSYNEQFF.

As DNA, the CDR3 is TGCAGTGCTAATACAGACAACTCCTATAATTCACCCCTCCACTTT. It specifies CSANTDNSYNSPLHF. The chain links TRBV20-1 to TRBJ1-6; D unclear. The CDR3 is 15 amino acids. V was shortened by 4 bases and J by 0 bases, with 10 bases between the two germline ends. Germline lookup yields CDR1 DFQATT and CDR2 SNEGSKA (reference sequence).